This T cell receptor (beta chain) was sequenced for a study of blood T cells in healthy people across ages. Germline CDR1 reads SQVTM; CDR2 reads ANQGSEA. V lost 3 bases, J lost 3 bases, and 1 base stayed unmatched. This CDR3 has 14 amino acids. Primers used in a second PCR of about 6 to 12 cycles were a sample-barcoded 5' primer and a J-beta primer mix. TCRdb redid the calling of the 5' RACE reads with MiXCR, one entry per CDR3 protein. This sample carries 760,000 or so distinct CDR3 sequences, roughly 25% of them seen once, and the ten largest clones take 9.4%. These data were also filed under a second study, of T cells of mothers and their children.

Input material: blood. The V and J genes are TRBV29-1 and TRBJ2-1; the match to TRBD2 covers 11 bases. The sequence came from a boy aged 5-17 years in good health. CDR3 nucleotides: TGCAGCGTTGATAGCGGGAGGGGCTACAATGAGCAGTTCTTC. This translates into CSVDSGRGYNEQFF.